This T cell receptor (beta chain) was sequenced during a study of T cells in Graves' hyperthyroidism and ophthalmopathy. It was RNA transcripts that yielded the amplified TCR beta CDR3 regions. RT-PCR in the first round (using the HTBI primer set) targeted the TCR CDR3. TCRdb re-called the multiplex PCR reads with MiXCR, one entry per CDR3 protein. The sample has 280,000 or so distinct CDR3 sequences, roughly 15% seen once; the top ten hold around 31%. This clonotype was seen at least ten times. This CDR3 comprises 15 residues. The germline V gene encodes CDR1 MGHDK and CDR2 SYGVNS. The V gene end was trimmed by 4 bases and the J gene end by 3 bases; junction bases not matched to a gene: 8. PBMCs came from around 10 ml fresh peripheral blood.

This receptor was identified in a woman aged 50 to 60 with Graves' hyperthyroidism that later progressed to Graves' ophthalmopathy. Sequencing was done on a sample of blood. J is TRBJ2-5 and V is TRBV25-1; 7 bases are a match to TRBD2. CDR3 nucleotide sequence: TGTGCCAGCAGTGGGAGACAGAGCGGGGAAGAGACCCAGTACTTC. It translates to CASSGRQSGEETQYF.